Listed here is a single T cell receptor (beta chain). Its specificity is unknown. The data belong to a study of monozygotic twins with inflammatory bowel disease. Study-wide results and caveats: Findings did not support one strong IBD-associated signal or clonotype. Discordant twins had repertoire similarity that did not differ from that of concordant twins, possibly from limited power.

The unique tags termed UMIs, each holding a 6-nucleotide sample barcode, were added by means of template switching. From its re-call of the 5' RACE reads, TCRdb lists each CDR3 protein once, without DNA. The sample table includes about 99,000 distinct CDR3 sequences. Germline V lookup: CDR1 MDHEN, CDR2 SYDVKM. This CDR3 comprises 13 residues. This receptor was taken from a human donor with ulcerative colitis or Crohn's disease, or a healthy co-twin of an affected twin (not recorded which). Material for sequencing was blood. The J gene is TRBJ2-7, the V gene TRBV28; TCRdb's D gene call, TRBD1, goes unchecked for lack of DNA. The CDR3 sequence is CASSFQGAGEQYF.